The 15 T cell receptor beta chains presented below share a single source sample, sequenced in a study of blood T cell repertoires in COVID-19. Sequencing was performed with immunoSEQ multiplex PCR; in TCRdb, only in-frame clones are kept and a portion is missing. Of 250,000 to 400,000 clones in the sample, 80% to 90% were seen once. The sample comprised PBMCs or T cells enriched from blood (not recorded which). These receptors came from a woman aged 30 to 39 who had recovered from COVID-19.

This chain links TRBV14 with TRBJ1-2; 11 bases map to TRBD1. Germline V CDR1 and CDR2: SGHDN, FVKESK. This CDR3 is built from 15 residues. The V segment lost 1 base and the J segment 8 bases; nucleotides outside the gene matches: 6. CDR3 region: CASSQVRTGGGGYTF. CDR3 sequence (DNA): TGTGCCAGCAGCCAAGTCAGGACAGGGGGCGGCGGCTACACCTTC.

This chain joins TRBV12-3 or TRBV12-4 and TRBJ2-7; D ambiguous. The V gene lost 3 bases and the J gene lost 3 bases, with 9 bases spanning the gap. The CDR3 sequence is 13 residues long. Here the CDR3 reads CASSFQTGYEQYF. The CDR3 DNA reads TGTGCCAGCAGTTTCCAGACGGGCTACGAGCAGTACTTC.

V usage is TRBV6-5 and J usage is TRBJ1-2, with D hard to call. Germline V gene sequence: CDR1 MNHEY, CDR2 SVGAGI. The CDR3 contains 11 residues. The V gene lost 6 bases and the J gene lost 8 bases, with 10 bases spanning the gap. CDR3 protein: CASSGRGGYTF. The CDR3 DNA reads TGTGCCAGCAGCGGTCGAGGGGGCTACACCTTC.

The rearrangement uses TRBV5-1 and TRBJ2-5, with 7 nucleotides matching TRBD1. Germline V gives CDR1 SGHRS, CDR2 YFSETQ. Trimming at V came to 0 bases and at J to 3 bases, leaving 5 bases not matched to a gene. The CDR3 consists of 15 residues. Here the CDR3 reads CASSLGGTGEETQYF. The CDR3 bases are TGCGCCAGCAGCTTGGGAGGTACAGGGGAAGAGACCCAGTACTTC. Filled out from reference TRBV5-1 and TRBJ2-5, the complete variable domain reads KAGVTQTPRYLIKTRGQQVTLSCSPISGHRSVSWYQQTPGQGLQFLFEYFSETQRNKGNFPGRFSGRQFSNSRSEMNVSTLELGDSALYLCASSLGGTGEETQYFGPGTRLLVL.

This sequence joins TRBV19 and TRBJ1-5, with D maybe TRBD1 (5 bases). CDR1 is LNHDA, CDR2 SQIVND, per germline (reference sequence). The CDR3 totals 14 residues. The ends were cut back, 5 bases at V and 2 bases at J, with 10 bases in the middle. CDR3 DNA: TGTGCCAGTAGTCAGGGTTGGGGCAATCAGCCCCAGCATTTT. This codes for CASSQGWGNQPQHF.

This clone showed up just a few times. The gene calls are TRBV10-3 and TRBJ1-5; the D is unclear. The CDR3 loop spans 15 amino acids. The V gene lost 4 bases and the J gene lost 6 bases, with 16 bases spanning the gap. Germline CDR1 reads ENHRY; CDR2 reads SYGVKD. The CDR3 spells CAISVSSPGGQPQHF. As DNA, the CDR3 is TGTGCCATCAGTGTGTCTTCGCCGGGAGGTCAGCCCCAGCATTTT.

The chain links TRBV27 to TRBJ1-5, with D possibly matching TRBD1 (6 bases). The germline V gene encodes CDR1 MNHEY and CDR2 SMNVEV (reference sequence). The CDR3 has 15 amino acids. Trimming took 6 bases from V and 4 from J, leaving 16 bases between them. The CDR3 protein is CASSLDSRRNQPQHF. The DNA for the CDR3 is TGTGCCAGCAGCCTGGACAGCCGGCGGAATCAGCCCCAGCATTTT.

The V and J genes are TRBV10-3 and TRBJ2-7; no definite D call. The V gene's germline CDR1 is ENHRY and CDR2 SYGVKD. V lost 3 bases and J lost 0, with 18 bases in between. CDR3 length: 17 amino acids. DNA of the CDR3: TGTGCCATCAGTGACCCCCCCAAACGGAACTACTCCTACGAGCAGTACTTC. Translated: CAISDPPKRNYSYEQYF.

The chain couples TRBV5-6 to TRBJ2-3; D is possibly TRBD2 (6 bases). CDR1 is SGHDT and CDR2 is YYEEEE in the germline V gene. The CDR3 has 13 amino acids. The V gene lost 5 bases and the J gene lost 0 bases, with 7 bases spanning the gap. The CDR3, as DNA: TGTGCCAGCAGGCGGGGTAGCACAGATACGCAGTATTTT. It yields the protein CASRRGSTDTQYF.

The chain joins TRBV5-1 to TRBJ1-3; 9 nucleotides agree with TRBD1. After removal of 2 bases from V and 0 bases from J, the junction contained 3 bases not matched to a gene. The germline V gene encodes CDR1 SGHRS and CDR2 YFSETQ. The CDR3 loop spans 16 amino acids. The CDR3 sequence: CASSLAGQGSGNTIYF. In nucleotides, the CDR3 is TGCGCCAGCAGCTTAGCGGGACAGGGCTCTGGAAACACCATATATTTT.

The chain employs TRBV6-5 and TRBJ1-1; no firm D call. Germline CDR1 reads MNHEY; CDR2 reads SVGAGI. The CDR3 runs 15 residues. Trimming pared 8 bases from V and 0 bases from J, leaving 16 bases between. The CDR3 spells CASSLVRRMNTEAFF. The CDR3 DNA is TGTGCCAGCTCCCTAGTACGAAGAATGAACACTGAAGCTTTCTTT.

The chain uses TRBV2 and TRBJ2-3; TRBD2 agrees at 7 bases. Losses at the gene ends were 1 base for V and 0 bases for J; bases not matched to a gene: 7. The CDR3 sequence is 17 residues long. CDR1 is SNHLY, CDR2 FYNNEI, per germline. Here the CDR3 DNA reads TGTGCCAGCAGTGAAGAGGCTAGCGGCCCTAGCACAGATACGCAGTATTTT. Its protein product is CASSEEASGPSTDTQYF.

The V call is TRBV7-2, the J call TRBJ1-1, with no clear D. The germline gives CDR1 SGHTA, CDR2 FQGNSA. Deletions cut 1 base from V and 1 base from J, with 7 bases between. CDR3 length: 14 residues. In DNA, the CDR3 is TGTGCCAGCAGCTTAGTACTACGGAACACTGAAGCTTTCTTT. Translating gives CASSLVLRNTEAFF.

The chain joins TRBV6-5 to TRBJ2-1; 7 nucleotides align to TRBD1. The V gene's germline CDR1 is MNHEY and CDR2 SVGAGI. The length of the CDR3 is 15 residues. Trimming cost V 6 bases and J 6 bases; bases outside gene matches: 11. The CDR3 spells CASRDEETGINEQFF. Here the CDR3 DNA reads TGTGCCAGCAGGGATGAGGAGACAGGGATCAATGAGCAGTTCTTC.

The chain joins TRBV19 to TRBJ1-1; a weak D match, TRBD1 (6 bases). The germline CDR1 and CDR2 sequences are LNHDA and SQIVND (reference sequence). V was clipped by 6 bases and J by 5 bases, with 13 bases between them. The CDR3 has 13 residues. CDR3 sequence: CASRGQGDTEAFF. The CDR3 coding sequence is TGTGCCAGTAGGGGACAAGGGGATACTGAAGCTTTCTTT.